This T cell receptor (beta chain) was retrieved from a study of blood T cell repertoires in COVID-19. About the research overall: Spain, Italy and the United States supplied samples that represented acute and convalescent COVID-19. T cells, B-cell-depleted T cells, or PBMCs provided the cDNA or gDNA that served as material.

The CDR3 has 14 residues. The germline gives CDR1 LNHDA, CDR2 SQIVND (reference sequence). The V end lost 4 bases, the J end lost 1 base, and 10 bases lay between the germline ends. Original methodology: It was from reference gene primer amplification that nucleated cell counts were estimated. This table comes from immunoSEQ multiplex PCR, and its TCRdb copy is limited to in-frame clones, with some not included. V and J calls and clone size are given by that table; D and trimming were obtained from the DNA. There are some 80,000 clones in the sample; approximately 88% occur only once, and approximately 12% lies in the top ten.

The genes are TRBV19 and TRBJ1-2; perhaps TRBD1 as D (5 bases). The receptor's source is a human donor in a cohort sampled during active COVID-19. The sample consisted of peripheral blood. This CDR3 reads CASSTQVGNYGYTF. CDR3 coding DNA: TGTGCCAGTAGTACACAGGTCGGTAACTATGGCTACACCTTC.